The T cell receptor beta chain described here comes from a study of blood T cell repertoires in COVID-19. Study-level background: PBMCs, B-cell-depleted T cells, or T cells provided the cDNA or gDNA that made up the material.

The J segment lost 5 bases and the V segment lost 5 bases, leaving 4 bases of the junction unmatched. CDR1 LNHDA and CDR2 SQIVND come from the germline V gene (reference sequence). The CDR3 spans 13 residues. TCRdb keeps only in-frame clones here, not all; method: immunoSEQ multiplex PCR. The sample includes over 200,000 clones, about 90% seen only once; the top ten take approximately 12%. Source material: peripheral blood. The TCR was taken from a young woman who had recovered from COVID-19. V and J are TRBV19 and TRBJ1-2; TRBD1 agrees at 8 bases. Here the CDR3 DNA reads TGTGCCAGTAGTCTGGACAGGGTTTATGGCTACACCTTC. This encodes CASSLDRVYGYTF.